Below, 9 T cell receptor beta chains from the same sample are listed, as sequenced in a study of blood T cell repertoires in COVID-19. TCRdb's copy holds only in-frame clones and misses some; the assay was immunoSEQ multiplex PCR. The table lists 150,000 to 200,000 clones, roughly 80% of them singletons. Sample: peripheral blood. The receptors stem from a man in his fifties or sixties with acute or convalescent COVID-19.

The chain is built from TRBV5-1 and TRBJ1-6, with 8 bases matching TRBD1. The germline CDR1 and CDR2 sequences are SGHRS and YFSETQ. The CDR3 loop spans 15 amino acids. V dropped 1 base and J dropped 9; count of bases not matched to a gene: 6. The CDR3 sequence is CASSLSGTGPSPLHF. CDR3 DNA sequence: TGCGCCAGCAGCTTGTCCGGGACAGGCCCTTCACCCCTCCACTTT.

The chain uses TRBV7-2 and TRBJ2-2; 8 bases are shared with TRBD2. CDR3 size: 15 residues. The V gene's germline CDR1 is SGHTA and CDR2 FQGNSA. This chain's CDR3 is CAGDGGASNTGELFF. In DNA form, the CDR3 reads TGTGCAGGGGACGGGGGGGCCTCGAACACCGGGGAGCTGTTTTTT.

The rearrangement uses TRBV19 and TRBJ1-2; D is ambiguous. Germline V gene sequence: CDR1 LNHDA, CDR2 SQIVND (reference sequence). Trimming cost V 7 bases and J 7 bases, with 10 bases left between them. CDR3 size: 11 residues. As DNA, the CDR3 is TGTGCCAGTACCCTCGGTGGTGGCTACACCTTC. Residues: CASTLGGGYTF.

This chain links TRBV18 with TRBJ1-5; D possibly corresponds to TRBD1 (5 bases). The CDR3 covers 16 residues. V lost 4 bases and J 3 bases, leaving 16 bases between the germline ends. In germline, CDR1 is KGHSH, CDR2 LQKENI. The CDR3 reads CASSQEAQDFNQPQHF. The CDR3 nucleotides read TGTGCCAGCTCACAAGAAGCACAGGATTTCAATCAGCCCCAGCATTTT.

This clone is a singleton in its sample. This rearrangement joins TRBV6-2 or TRBV6-3 to TRBJ1-2, with no clear D. The V end lost 6 bases, the J end lost 8 bases, and 16 bases lay between the germline ends. This CDR3 spans 13 amino acids. CDR1 MNHEY and CDR2 SVGEGT come from the germline V gene. As DNA, the CDR3 is TGTGCCAGCAGCCAGGTCTTGGAGGCCGGCTACACCTTC. Encoded protein: CASSQVLEAGYTF.

The chain recombines TRBV4-1 with TRBJ2-7; D is perhaps TRBD2 (7 bases). V was cut by 3 bases and J by 3 bases, with 15 bases left in between. The CDR3 has 15 amino acids. Germline V lookup: CDR1 MGHRA, CDR2 YSYEKL. DNA for the CDR3: TGCGCCAGCAGCCAGATTCCAGGGGAGGGCTACGAGCAGTACTTC. This gives the protein CASSQIPGEGYEQYF.

The chain has TRBV27 and TRBJ2-2; tentative D call: TRBD1 (5 bases). The V and J ends lost 5 bases and 2 bases respectively, with 18 bases between them. The CDR3 extends over 17 amino acids. Germline CDR1 and CDR2: MNHEY and SMNVEV (reference sequence). CDR3 sequence (DNA): TGTGCCAGCAGTCCCAATCTCGGGCAGGGTAACACCGGGGAGCTGTTTTTT. This sequence encodes CASSPNLGQGNTGELFF.

This chain joins TRBV30 and TRBJ1-1; TRBD1 aligns across 7 bases. Germline V lookup: CDR1 GTSNPN, CDR2 SVGIG (reference sequence). Unmatched junction bases numbered 5, after V lost 2 bases and J lost 5 bases. This CDR3 is 13 amino acids long. CDR3 region: CAWSTETGTEAFF. The CDR3 bases are TGTGCCTGGAGTACCGAGACAGGGACTGAAGCTTTCTTT.

This clone was counted once. The chain's CDR3 is CASSVAAASNQPQHF. CDR3 DNA: TGTGCCAGCAGTGTCGCGGCAGCGAGCAATCAGCCCCAGCATTTT. The rearrangement links TRBV2 to TRBJ1-5, with D uncertain. V lost 4 bases and J lost 1, with 11 bases in between. The CDR3 is made up of 15 amino acids. Germline V gene sequence: CDR1 SNHLY, CDR2 FYNNEI. Supplemented by reference TRBV2 and TRBJ1-5, the full variable domain reads EPEVTQTPSHQVTQMGQEVILRCVPISNHLYFYWYRQILGQKVEFLVSFYNNEISEKSEIFDDQFSVERPDGSNFTLKIRSTKLEDSAMYFCASSVAAASNQPQHFGDGTRLSIL.